This T cell receptor (beta chain) was sequenced for a study of shared clonotypes between healthy human individuals. As originally analysed: Junction-only sequences without quality scores were provided by ImmunoSEQ, so filtering was different. TCRdb keeps only in-frame clones here, not all; method: immunoSEQ multiplex PCR. For V, J and clone size, that table is used; D and trimming come from the DNA. This table holds approximately 1.4 million clones, approximately 98% found once. CD45RA-negative memory and CD45RA+ naive subsets were split from the CD4+ cells. Trimming cost V 5 bases and J 5 bases, with 8 bases left between them. This CDR3 has 11 residues. Germline V gene sequence: CDR1 DFQATT, CDR2 SNEGSKA (reference sequence).

The V gene is TRBV20-1, the J gene TRBJ2-3, with D unclear. The sample comprised naive CD4+ T cells sorted from blood. As to subset: CD45RA+ positively selected. This sequence was found in a man aged 25-40 years in good health. CDR3 amino acids: CSAQIVDTQYF. The CDR3 coding sequence is TGCAGTGCTCAGATTGTAGATACGCAGTATTTT.